In this sample, the clone carrying this T cell receptor beta chain turned up many times. The target antigen is unknown. Using its own MiXCR run on the 5' RACE reads, TCRdb lists one record per CDR3 protein. This table has some 250,000 distinct CDR3 sequences, about 24% appearing once. The data derive from a study of CD8 T cells in ankylosing spondylitis. General observations from the study: Blood from ankylosing spondylitis patients appeared to carry a characteristic roughly eight-variant TCR beta motif. Earlier literature documents some of the motif variants in reactive arthritis synovial fluid and blood.

Sequencing was done on a sample of blood, either unsorted or a sorted T cell fraction (not recorded which). This receptor was identified in a male donor with ankylosing spondylitis or in good health (not recorded which).

The CDR3 loop is CASSSRPQDRGSNTEAFF. The CDR3 DNA reads TGTGCCAGCAGCTCGCGCCCCCAGGACAGGGGCTCGAACACTGAAGCTTTCTTT. This chain links TRBV7-3 with TRBJ1-1; TRBD1 matches 9 bases. The CDR3 spans 18 residues. The V segment lost 4 bases and the J segment 1 base; nucleotides outside the gene matches: 13. Germline loops: CDR1 SGHTA, CDR2 FQGTGA.